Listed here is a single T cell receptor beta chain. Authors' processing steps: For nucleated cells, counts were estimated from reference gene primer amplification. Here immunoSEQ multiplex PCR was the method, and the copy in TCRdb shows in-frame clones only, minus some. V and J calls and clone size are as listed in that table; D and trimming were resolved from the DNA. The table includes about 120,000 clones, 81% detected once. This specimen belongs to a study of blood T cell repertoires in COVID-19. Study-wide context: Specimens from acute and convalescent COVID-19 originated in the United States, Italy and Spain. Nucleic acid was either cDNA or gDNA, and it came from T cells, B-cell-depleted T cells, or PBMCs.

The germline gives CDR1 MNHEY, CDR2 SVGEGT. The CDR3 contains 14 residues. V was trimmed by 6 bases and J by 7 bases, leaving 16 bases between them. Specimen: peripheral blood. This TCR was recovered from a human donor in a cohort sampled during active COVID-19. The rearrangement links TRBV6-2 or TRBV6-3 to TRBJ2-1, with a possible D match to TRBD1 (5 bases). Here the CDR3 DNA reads TGTGCCAGCAGCTCCAGGGCAAGGGGTAATGAGCAGTTCTTC. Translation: CASSSRARGNEQFF.